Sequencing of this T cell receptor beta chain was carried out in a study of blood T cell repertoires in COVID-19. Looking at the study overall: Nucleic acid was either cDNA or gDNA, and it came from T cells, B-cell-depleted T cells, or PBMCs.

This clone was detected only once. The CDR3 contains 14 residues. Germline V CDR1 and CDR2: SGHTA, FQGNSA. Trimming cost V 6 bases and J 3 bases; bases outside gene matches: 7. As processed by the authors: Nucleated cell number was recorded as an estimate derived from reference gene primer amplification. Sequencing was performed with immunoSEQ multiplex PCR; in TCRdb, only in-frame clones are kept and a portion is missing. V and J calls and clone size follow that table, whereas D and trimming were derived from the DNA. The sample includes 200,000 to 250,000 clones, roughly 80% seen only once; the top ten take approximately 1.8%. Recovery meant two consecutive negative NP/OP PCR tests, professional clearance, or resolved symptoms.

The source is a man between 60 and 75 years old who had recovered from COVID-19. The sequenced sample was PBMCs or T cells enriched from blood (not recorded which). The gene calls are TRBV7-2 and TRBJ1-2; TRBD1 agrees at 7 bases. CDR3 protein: CASSPGTDDYGYTF. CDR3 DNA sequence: TGTGCCAGCAGTCCCGGGACAGATGACTATGGCTACACCTTC.